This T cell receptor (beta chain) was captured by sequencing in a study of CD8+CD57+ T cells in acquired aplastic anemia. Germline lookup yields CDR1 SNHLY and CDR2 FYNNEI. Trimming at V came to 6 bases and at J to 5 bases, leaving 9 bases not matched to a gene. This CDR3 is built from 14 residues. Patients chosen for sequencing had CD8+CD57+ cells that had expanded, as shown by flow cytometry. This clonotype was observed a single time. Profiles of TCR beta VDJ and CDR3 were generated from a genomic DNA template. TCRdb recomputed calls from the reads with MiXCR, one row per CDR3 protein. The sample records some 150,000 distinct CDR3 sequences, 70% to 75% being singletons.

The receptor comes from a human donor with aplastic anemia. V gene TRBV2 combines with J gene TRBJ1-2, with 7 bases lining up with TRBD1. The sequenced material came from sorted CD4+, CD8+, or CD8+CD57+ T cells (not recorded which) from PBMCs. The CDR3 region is CASSLLGGGYGYTF. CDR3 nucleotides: TGTGCCAGCAGCCTGCTAGGGGGCGGATATGGCTACACCTTC. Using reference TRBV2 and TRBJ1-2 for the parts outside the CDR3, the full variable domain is EPEVTQTPSHQVTQMGQEVILRCVPISNHLYFYWYRQILGQKVEFLVSFYNNEISEKSEIFDDQFSVERPDGSNFTLKIRSTKLEDSAMYFCASSLLGGGYGYTFGSGTRLTVV.